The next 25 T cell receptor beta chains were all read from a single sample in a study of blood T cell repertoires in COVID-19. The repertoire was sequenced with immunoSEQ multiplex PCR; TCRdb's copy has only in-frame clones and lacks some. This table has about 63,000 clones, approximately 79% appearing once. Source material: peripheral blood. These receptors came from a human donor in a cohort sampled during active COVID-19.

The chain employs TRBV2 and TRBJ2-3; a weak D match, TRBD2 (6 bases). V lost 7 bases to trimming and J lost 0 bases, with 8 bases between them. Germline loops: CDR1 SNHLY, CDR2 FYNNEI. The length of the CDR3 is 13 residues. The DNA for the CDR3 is TGTGCCAGCATAGCGGCTAGCACAGATACGCAGTATTTT. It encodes CASIAASTDTQYF.

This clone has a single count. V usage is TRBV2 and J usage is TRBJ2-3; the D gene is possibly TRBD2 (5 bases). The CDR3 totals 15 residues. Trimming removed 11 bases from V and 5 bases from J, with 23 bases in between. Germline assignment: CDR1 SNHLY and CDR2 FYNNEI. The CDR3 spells CASGPPVAEGDTQYF. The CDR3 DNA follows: TGTGCCTCTGGACCCCCAGTGGCAGAGGGAGATACGCAGTATTTT.

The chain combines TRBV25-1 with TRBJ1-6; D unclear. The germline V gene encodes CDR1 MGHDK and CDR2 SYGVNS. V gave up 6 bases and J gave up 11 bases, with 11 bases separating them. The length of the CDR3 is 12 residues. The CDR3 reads CASRRRSTPLHF. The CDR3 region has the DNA TGTGCCAGCAGAAGAAGATCTACACCCCTCCACTTT.

CDR3 sequence (DNA): TGCGCCAGCAGCTTTGGTGCAGGGTACACCGGGGAGCTGTTTTTT. This codes for CASSFGAGYTGELFF. This chain connects TRBV5-1 to TRBJ2-2; tentative D call: TRBD1 (5 bases). V lost 2 bases to trimming and J lost 3 bases, with 11 bases between them. Germline assignment: CDR1 SGHRS and CDR2 YFSETQ. The CDR3 is made up of 15 amino acids. Together with reference TRBV5-1 and TRBJ2-2, the CDR3 gives the full variable domain: KAGVTQTPRYLIKTRGQQVTLSCSPISGHRSVSWYQQTPGQGLQFLFEYFSETQRNKGNFPGRFSGRQFSNSRSEMNVSTLELGDSALYLCASSFGAGYTGELFFGEGSRLTVL.

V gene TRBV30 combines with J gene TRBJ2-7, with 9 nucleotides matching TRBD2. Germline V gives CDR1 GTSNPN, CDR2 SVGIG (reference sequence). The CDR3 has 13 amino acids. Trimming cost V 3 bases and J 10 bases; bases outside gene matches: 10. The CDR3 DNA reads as TGTGCCTGGAGGGCTAGCGGGGTTCAACTACAGTACTTC. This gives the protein CAWRASGVQLQYF.

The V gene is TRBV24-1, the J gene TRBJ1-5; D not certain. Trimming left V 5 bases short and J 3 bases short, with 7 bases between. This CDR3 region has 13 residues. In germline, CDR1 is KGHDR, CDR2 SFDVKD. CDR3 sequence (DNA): TGTGCCACCAGTGGTCGTTACAATCAGCCCCAGCATTTT. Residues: CATSGRYNQPQHF.

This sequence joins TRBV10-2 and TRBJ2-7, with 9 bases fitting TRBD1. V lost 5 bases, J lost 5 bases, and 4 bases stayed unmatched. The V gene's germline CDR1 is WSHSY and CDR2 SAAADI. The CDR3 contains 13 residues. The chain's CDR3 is CASSLTGGHEQYF. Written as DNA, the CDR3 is TGCGCCAGCAGTCTTACAGGGGGCCACGAGCAGTACTTC.

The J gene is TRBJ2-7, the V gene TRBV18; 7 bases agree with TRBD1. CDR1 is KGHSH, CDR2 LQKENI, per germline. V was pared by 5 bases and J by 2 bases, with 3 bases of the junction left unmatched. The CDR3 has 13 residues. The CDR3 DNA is TGTGCCAGCTCAACCGACAGGGCCTACGAGCAGTACTTC. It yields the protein CASSTDRAYEQYF.

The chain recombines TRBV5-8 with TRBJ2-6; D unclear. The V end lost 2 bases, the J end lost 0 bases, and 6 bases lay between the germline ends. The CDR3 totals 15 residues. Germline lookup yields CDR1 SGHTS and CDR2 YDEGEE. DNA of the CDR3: TGTGCCAGCAGCTTCGACAACTCTGGGGCCAACGTCCTGACTTTC. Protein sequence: CASSFDNSGANVLTF.

The CDR3 is CASSWLSGGGELFF. In DNA form, the CDR3 reads TGTGCCAGCAGTTGGCTAAGCGGCGGCGGGGAGCTGTTTTTT. The V and J genes are TRBV6-2 or TRBV6-3 and TRBJ2-2, with D possibly matching TRBD2 (5 bases). The CDR3 covers 14 residues. Germline values: CDR1 MNHEY, CDR2 SVGEGT. Trimming removed 4 bases from V and 7 bases from J, with 13 bases in between.

CDR3 sequence: CASGAGGSWDTDTQYF. The DNA for the CDR3 is TGTGCCAGCGGGGCCGGGGGGTCCTGGGACACAGATACGCAGTATTTT. V and J are TRBV5-4 and TRBJ2-3, with 7 bases aligning to TRBD2. This CDR3 comprises 16 residues. Germline CDR1 SGHNT, CDR2 YYREEE (reference sequence). V shed 7 bases and J 2 bases; nucleotides not matched to a gene: 13. The whole variable domain, remainder taken from reference TRBV5-4 and TRBJ2-3, is ETGVTQSPTHLIKTRGQQVTLRCSSQSGHNTVSWYQQALGQGPQFIFQYYREEENGRGNFPPRFSGLQFPNYSSELNVNALELDDSALYLCASGAGGSWDTDTQYFGPGTRLTVL.

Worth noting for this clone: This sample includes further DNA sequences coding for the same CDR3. The CDR3 sequence is CASSLAGQGETQYF. As DNA, the CDR3 is TGTGCCAGCAGCTTAGCCGGCCAGGGGGAGACCCAGTACTTC. The rearrangement links TRBV7-2 to TRBJ2-5; D might be TRBD1 (6 bases). The CDR3 runs 14 residues. Trimming cost V 0 bases and J 5 bases, with 10 bases left between them. CDR1 and CDR2 (germline): SGHTA, FQGNSA.

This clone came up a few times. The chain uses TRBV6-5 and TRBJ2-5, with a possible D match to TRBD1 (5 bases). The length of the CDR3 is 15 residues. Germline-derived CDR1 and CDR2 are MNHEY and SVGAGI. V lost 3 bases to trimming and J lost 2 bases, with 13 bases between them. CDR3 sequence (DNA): TGTGCCAGCAGTTATGACCAGGGTAAACAAGAGACCCAGTACTTC. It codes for CASSYDQGKQETQYF.

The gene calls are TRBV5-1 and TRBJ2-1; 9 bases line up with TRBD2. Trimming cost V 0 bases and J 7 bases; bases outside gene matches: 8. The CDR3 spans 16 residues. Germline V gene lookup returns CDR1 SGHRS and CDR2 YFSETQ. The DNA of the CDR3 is TGCGCCAGCAGCTTGGGGGAGGTAGCGGGAGATAATGAGCAGTTCTTC. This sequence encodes CASSLGEVAGDNEQFF.

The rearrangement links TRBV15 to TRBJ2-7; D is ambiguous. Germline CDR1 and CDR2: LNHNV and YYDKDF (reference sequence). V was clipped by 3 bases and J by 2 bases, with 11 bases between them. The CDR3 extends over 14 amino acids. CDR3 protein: CATSRPQVPYEQYF. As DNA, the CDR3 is TGTGCCACCAGCAGGCCCCAGGTACCCTACGAGCAGTACTTC.

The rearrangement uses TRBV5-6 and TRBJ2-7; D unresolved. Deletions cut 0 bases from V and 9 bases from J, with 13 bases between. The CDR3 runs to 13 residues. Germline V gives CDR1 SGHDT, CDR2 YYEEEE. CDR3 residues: CASSLGRIRGQYF. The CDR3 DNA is TGTGCCAGCAGCTTGGGCCGTATACGAGGGCAGTACTTC.

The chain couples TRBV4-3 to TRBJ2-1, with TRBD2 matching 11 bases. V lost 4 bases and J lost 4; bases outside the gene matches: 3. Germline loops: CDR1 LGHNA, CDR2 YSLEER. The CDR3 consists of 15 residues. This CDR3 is CASSRGLADYNEQFF. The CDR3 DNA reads TGCGCCAGCAGCCGGGGACTAGCGGATTACAATGAGCAGTTCTTC.

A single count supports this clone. Written as DNA, the CDR3 is TGTGCCAGCAGCCTAAGGGACAACTACAATGAGCAGTTCTTC. Its translation is CASSLRDNYNEQFF. The chain combines TRBV7-9 with TRBJ2-1, with D possibly matching TRBD1 (6 bases). Per germline, CDR1 SEHNR and CDR2 FQNEAQ (reference sequence). CDR3 length equals 14 residues. V lost 5 bases and J lost 3, with 11 bases in between.

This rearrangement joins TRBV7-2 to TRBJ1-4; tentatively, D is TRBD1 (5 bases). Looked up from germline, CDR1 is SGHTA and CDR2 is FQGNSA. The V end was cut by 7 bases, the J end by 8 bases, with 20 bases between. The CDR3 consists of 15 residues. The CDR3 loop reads CASTVGTPLGEKLFF. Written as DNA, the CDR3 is TGTGCCAGCACCGTCGGGACTCCTCTTGGGGAAAAACTGTTTTTT.

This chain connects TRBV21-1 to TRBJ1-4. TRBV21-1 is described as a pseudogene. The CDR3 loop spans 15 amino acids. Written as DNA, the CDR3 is TGTGCCAGCAGCAAGGCGGGCAGAGTAAGTGAAAAACTGTTTTTT. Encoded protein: CASSKAGRVSEKLFF.

The CDR3 DNA reads as TGTGCCAGCAGCAACGGACAGAGCACAGATACGCAGTATTTT. Protein product: CASSNGQSTDTQYF. The chain joins TRBV7-2 to TRBJ2-3; the D gene is possibly TRBD1 (6 bases). Germline V CDR1 and CDR2: SGHTA, FQGNSA. The CDR3 length is 14 residues. V was cut by 5 bases and J by 0 bases, with 9 bases left in between.

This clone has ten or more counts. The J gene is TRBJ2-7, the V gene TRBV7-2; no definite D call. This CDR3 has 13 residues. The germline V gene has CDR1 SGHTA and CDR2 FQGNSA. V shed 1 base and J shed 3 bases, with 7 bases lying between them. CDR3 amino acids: CASSLGHSYEQYF. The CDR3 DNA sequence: TGTGCCAGCAGCTTAGGACACAGCTACGAGCAGTACTTC.

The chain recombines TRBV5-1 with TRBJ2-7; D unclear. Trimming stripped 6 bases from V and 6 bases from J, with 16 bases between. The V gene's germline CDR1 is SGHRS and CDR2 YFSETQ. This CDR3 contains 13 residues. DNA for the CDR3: TGCGCCAGCAACGAGGTGGCTACGGGCGAGCAGTACTTC. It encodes CASNEVATGEQYF.

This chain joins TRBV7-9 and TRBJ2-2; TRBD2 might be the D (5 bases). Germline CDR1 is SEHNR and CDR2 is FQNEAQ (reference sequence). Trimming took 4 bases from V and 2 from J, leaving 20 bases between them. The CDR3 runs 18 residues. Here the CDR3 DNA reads TGTGCCAGCAGCTCGACGTTTGAGGGTGGGATTAACACCGGGGAGCTGTTTTTT. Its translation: CASSSTFEGGINTGELFF.

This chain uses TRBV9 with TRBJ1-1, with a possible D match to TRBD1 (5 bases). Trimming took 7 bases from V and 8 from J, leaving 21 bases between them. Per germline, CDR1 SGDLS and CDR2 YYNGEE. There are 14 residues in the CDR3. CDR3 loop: CASGPGLGGAEAFF. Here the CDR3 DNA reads TGTGCCAGCGGCCCGGGACTGGGCGGGGCGGAAGCTTTCTTT. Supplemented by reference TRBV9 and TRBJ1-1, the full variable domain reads DSGVTQTPKHLITATGQRVTLRCSPRSGDLSVYWYQQSLDQGLQFLIQYYNGEERAKGNILERFSAQQFPDLHSELNLSSLELGDSALYFCASGPGLGGAEAFFGQGTRLTVV.